The sequence of this T cell receptor beta chain was determined in a study of early T cells in non-severe SARS-CoV-2 infection. In the study overall: Sequencing used unsorted whole-blood bulk RNA, so chains lack pairing. Study results and limitations: The matching step, a VDJdb search, favored anti-spike CD8 responses and missed private and CD4 specificities.

Trimming cost V 4 bases and J 6 bases, with 15 bases left between them. In germline, CDR1 is MDHEN, CDR2 SYDVKM. The CDR3 contains 14 residues. Individual cDNA molecules carried attached unique molecular identifiers. MiXCR, run by TCRdb on the 5' RACE reads, gives a single entry per CDR3 protein. This sample yields about 26,000 distinct CDR3 sequences, of which around 4% are seen a single time; around 4.2% belongs to the top ten. This clonotype was counted at least ten times. Its antigen is not known. The sequencing input was whole blood. This sequence was found in an adult who was a healthcare worker with PCR-confirmed SARS-CoV-2 infection or an uninfected control (not recorded which). The rearrangement joins TRBV28 to TRBJ1-1; D not resolved. The CDR3 DNA sequence: TGTGCCAGCAGTTCCTTTCCCTCGAGCTCTGAAGCTTTCTTT. It specifies CASSSFPSSSEAFF.